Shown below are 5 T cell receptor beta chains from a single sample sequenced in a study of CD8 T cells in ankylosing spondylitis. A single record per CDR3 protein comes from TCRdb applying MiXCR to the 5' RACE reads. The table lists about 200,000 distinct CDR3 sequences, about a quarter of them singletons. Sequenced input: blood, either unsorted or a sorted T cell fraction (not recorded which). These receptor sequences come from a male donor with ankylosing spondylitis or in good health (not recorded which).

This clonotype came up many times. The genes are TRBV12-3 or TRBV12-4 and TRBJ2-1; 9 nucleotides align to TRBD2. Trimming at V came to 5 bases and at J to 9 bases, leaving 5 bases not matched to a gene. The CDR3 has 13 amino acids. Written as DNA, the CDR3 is TGTGCCAGCAGTCAGCGGGAGGAGGGTGAGCAGTTCTTC. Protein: CASSQREEGEQFF.

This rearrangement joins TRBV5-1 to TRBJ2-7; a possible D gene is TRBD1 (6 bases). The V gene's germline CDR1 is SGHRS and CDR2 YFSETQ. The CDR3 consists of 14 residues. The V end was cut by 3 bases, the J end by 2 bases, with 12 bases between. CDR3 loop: CASSYPGQTYEQYF. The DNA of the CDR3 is TGCGCCAGCAGCTACCCCGGACAGACCTACGAGCAGTACTTC.

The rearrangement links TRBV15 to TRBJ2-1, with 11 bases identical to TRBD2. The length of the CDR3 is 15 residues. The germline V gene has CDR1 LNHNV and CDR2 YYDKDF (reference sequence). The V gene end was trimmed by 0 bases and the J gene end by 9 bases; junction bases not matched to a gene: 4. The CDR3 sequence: CATSRDRLAGGEQFF. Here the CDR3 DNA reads TGTGCCACCAGCAGAGATAGGCTAGCGGGAGGTGAGCAGTTCTTC.

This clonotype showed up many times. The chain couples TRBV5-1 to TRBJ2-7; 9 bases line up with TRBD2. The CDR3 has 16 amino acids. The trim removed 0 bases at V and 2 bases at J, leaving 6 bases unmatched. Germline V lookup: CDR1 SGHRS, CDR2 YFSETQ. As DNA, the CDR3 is TGCGCCAGCAGCTTGGTTGCGGGAGGGCCTACCTACGAGCAGTACTTC. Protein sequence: CASSLVAGGPTYEQYF.

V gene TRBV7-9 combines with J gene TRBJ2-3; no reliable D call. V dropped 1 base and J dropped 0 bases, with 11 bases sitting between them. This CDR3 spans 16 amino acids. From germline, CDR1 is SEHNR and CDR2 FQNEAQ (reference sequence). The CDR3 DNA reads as TGTGCCAGCAGCTTAGTGGGCGGCGCTAGCACAGATACGCAGTATTTT. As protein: CASSLVGGASTDTQYF.